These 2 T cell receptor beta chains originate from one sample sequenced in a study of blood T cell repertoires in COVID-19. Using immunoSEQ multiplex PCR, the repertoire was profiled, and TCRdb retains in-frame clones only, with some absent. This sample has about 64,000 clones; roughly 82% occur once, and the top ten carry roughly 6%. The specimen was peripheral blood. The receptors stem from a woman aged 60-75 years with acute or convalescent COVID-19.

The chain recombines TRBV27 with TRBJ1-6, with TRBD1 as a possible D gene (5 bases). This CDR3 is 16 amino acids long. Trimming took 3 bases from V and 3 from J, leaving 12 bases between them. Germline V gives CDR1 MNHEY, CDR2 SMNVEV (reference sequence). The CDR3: CASSFTDTYYNSPLHF. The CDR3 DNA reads TGTGCCAGCAGTTTCACGGACACTTACTATAATTCACCCCTCCACTTT.

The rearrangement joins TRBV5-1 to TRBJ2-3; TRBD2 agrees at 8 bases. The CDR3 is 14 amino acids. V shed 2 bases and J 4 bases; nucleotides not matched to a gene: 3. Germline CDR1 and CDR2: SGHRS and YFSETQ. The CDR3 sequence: CASSFGGVADTQYF. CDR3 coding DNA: TGCGCCAGCAGCTTCGGGGGGGTAGCAGATACGCAGTATTTT.